This T cell receptor (beta chain) was profiled in a study of blood T cell repertoires in COVID-19. Per the original methods: Using reference gene primer amplification, nucleated cell counts were estimated. Sequenced by immunoSEQ multiplex PCR; TCRdb stores in-frame clones only, minus some. For V, J and clone size, that table is used; D and trimming come from the DNA. The sample carries 100,000 to 150,000 clones, 75% to 90% recorded once. This clone was detected once. CDR1 and CDR2 (germline): LGHDT, YNNKEL (reference sequence). This CDR3 comprises 15 residues. V gave up 0 bases and J gave up 2 bases, with 8 bases separating them.

V and J are TRBV3-1 (or the pseudogene TRBV3-2) and TRBJ2-1, with D hard to call. The sequenced sample was peripheral blood. This receptor was obtained from a woman of 80 years or more with COVID-19, enrolled during active disease. The CDR3 nucleotides read TGTGCCAGCAGCCAAGAGCGAATGCCCTACAATGAGCAGTTCTTC. Its translation is CASSQERMPYNEQFF.